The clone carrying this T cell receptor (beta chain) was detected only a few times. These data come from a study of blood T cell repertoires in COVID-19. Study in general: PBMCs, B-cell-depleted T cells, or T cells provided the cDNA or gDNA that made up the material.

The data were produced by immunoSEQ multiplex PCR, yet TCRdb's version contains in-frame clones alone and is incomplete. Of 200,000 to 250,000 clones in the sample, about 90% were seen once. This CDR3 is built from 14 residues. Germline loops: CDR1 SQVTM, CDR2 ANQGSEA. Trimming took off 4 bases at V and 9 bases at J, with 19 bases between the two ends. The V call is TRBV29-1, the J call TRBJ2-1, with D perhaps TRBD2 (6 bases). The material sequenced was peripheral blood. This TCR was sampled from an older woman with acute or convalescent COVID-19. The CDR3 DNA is TGCAGCGTTGCCCCGAGACTAGGGCGGTTTGAGCAGTTCTTC. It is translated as CSVAPRLGRFEQFF.